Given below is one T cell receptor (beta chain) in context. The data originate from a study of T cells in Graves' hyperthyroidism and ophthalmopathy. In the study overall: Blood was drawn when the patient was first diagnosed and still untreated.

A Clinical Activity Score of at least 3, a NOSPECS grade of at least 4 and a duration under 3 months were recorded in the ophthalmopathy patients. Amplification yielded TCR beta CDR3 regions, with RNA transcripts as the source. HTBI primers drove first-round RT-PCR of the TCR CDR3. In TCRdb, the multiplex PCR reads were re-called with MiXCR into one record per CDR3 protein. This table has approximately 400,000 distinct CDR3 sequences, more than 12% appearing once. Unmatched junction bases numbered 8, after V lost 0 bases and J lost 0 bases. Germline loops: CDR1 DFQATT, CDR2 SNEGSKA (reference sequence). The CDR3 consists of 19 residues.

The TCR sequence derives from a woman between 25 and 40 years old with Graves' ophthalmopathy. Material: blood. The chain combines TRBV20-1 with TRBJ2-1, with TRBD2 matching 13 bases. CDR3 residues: CSARDIRLAGGLSYNEQFF. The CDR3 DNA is TGCAGTGCTAGAGATATAAGACTAGCGGGGGGCCTCTCCTACAATGAGCAGTTCTTC.